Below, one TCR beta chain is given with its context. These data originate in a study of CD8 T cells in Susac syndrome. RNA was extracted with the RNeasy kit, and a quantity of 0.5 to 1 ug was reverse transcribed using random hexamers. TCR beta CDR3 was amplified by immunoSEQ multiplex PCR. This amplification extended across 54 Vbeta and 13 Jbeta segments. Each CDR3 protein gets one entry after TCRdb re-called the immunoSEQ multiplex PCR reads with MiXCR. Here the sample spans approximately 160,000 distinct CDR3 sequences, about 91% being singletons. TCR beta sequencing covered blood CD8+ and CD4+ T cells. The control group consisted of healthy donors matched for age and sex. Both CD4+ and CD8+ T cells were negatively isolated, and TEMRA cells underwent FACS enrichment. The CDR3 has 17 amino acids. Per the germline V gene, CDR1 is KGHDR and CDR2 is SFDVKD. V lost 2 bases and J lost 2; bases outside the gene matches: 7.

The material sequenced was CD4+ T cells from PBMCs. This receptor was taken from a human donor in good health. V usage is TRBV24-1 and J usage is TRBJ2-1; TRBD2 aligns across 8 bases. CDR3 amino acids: CATSDSTSATPYNEQFF. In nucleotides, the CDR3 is TGTGCCACCAGTGATTCGACTAGCGCAACTCCCTACAATGAGCAGTTCTTC.